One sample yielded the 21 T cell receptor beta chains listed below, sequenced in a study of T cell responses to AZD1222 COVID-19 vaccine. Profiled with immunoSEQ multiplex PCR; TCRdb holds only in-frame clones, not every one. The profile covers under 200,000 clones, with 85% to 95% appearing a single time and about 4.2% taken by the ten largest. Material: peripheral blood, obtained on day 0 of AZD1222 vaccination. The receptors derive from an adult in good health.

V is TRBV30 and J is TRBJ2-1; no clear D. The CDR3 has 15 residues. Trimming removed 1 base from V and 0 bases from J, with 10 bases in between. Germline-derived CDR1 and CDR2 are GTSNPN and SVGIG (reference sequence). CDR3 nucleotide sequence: TGTGCCTGGAGTGGATCTGTCAGCTCCTACAATGAGCAGTTCTTC. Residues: CAWSGSVSSYNEQFF.

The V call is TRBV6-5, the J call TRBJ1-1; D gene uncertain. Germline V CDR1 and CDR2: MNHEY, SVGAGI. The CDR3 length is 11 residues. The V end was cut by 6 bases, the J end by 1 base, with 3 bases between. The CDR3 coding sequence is TGTGCCAGCAGGTGGAACACTGAAGCTTTCTTT. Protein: CASRWNTEAFF.

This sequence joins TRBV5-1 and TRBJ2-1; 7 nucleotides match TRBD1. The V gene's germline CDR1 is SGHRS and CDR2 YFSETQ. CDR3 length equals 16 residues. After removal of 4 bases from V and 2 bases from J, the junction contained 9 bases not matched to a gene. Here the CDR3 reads CASSASGTVPYNEQFF. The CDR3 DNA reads TGCGCCAGCAGCGCGTCCGGGACAGTCCCCTACAATGAGCAGTTCTTC. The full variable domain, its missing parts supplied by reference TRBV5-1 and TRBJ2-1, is KAGVTQTPRYLIKTRGQQVTLSCSPISGHRSVSWYQQTPGQGLQFLFEYFSETQRNKGNFPGRFSGRQFSNSRSEMNVSTLELGDSALYLCASSASGTVPYNEQFFGPGTRLTVL.

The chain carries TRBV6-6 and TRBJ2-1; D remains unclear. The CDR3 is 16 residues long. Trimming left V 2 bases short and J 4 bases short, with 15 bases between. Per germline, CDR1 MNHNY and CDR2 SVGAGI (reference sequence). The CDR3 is CASSYVEAGPYNEQFF. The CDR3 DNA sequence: TGTGCCAGCAGTTACGTCGAGGCTGGCCCATACAATGAGCAGTTCTTC.

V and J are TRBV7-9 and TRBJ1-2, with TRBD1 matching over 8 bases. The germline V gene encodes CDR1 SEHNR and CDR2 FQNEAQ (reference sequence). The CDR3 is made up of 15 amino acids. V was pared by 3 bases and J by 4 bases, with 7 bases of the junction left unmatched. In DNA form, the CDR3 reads TGTGCCAGCAGCTTTGGAACAGGGGGAATCTATGGCTACACCTTC. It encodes CASSFGTGGIYGYTF.

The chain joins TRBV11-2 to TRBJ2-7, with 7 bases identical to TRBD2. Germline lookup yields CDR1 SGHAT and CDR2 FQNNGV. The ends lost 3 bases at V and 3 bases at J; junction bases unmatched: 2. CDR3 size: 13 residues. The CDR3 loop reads CASSLGLIYEQYF. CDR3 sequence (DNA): TGTGCCAGCAGCTTGGGACTAATCTACGAGCAGTACTTC.

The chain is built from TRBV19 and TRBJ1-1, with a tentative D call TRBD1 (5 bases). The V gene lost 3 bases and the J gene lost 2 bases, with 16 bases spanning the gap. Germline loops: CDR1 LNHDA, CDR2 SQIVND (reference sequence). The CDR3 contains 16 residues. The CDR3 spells CASSIVYWGGNTEAFF. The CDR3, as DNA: TGTGCCAGTAGTATTGTCTATTGGGGGGGAAACACTGAAGCTTTCTTT.

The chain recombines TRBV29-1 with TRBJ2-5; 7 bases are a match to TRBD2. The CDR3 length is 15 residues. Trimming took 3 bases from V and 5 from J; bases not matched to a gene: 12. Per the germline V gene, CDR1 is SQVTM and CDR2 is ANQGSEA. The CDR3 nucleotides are TGCAGCGTTGAGAAGGTGGGAGGGCCCTGGGAGACCCAGTACTTC. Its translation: CSVEKVGGPWETQYF.

In nucleotides, the CDR3 is TGTGCCTCGAGCCCAGGGAACTCTGGAAACACCATATATTTT. Translating gives CASSPGNSGNTIYF. V and J are TRBV10-3 and TRBJ1-3; TRBD1 is a possible D gene (5 bases). Looked up from germline, CDR1 is ENHRY and CDR2 is SYGVKD. Trimming took 11 bases from V and 0 from J, leaving 14 bases between them. The CDR3 has 14 residues.

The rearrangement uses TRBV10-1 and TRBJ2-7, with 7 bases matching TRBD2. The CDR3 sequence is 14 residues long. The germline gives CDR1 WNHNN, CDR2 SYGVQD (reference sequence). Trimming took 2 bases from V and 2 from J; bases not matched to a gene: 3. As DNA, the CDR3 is TGCGCCAGCAGTGAGAGGCTAGCGGCCTACGAGCAGTACTTC. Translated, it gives CASSERLAAYEQYF.

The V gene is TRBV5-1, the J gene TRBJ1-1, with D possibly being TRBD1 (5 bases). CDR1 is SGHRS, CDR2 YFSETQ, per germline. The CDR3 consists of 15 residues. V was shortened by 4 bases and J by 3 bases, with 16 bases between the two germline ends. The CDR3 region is CASSPNGAQDTEAFF. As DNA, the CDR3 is TGCGCCAGCAGCCCAAATGGGGCGCAGGACACTGAAGCTTTCTTT.

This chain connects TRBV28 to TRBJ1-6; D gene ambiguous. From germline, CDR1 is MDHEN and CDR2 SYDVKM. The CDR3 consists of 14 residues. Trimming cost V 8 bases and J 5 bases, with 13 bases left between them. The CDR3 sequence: CASRHLQDNSPLHF. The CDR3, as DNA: TGTGCCAGCCGACATTTACAAGATAATTCACCCCTCCACTTT.

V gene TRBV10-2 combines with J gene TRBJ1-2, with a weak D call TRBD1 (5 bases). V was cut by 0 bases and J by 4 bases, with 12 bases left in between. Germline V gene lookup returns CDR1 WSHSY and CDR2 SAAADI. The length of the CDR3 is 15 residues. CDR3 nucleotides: TGCGCCAGCAGTGAGTCGAGGGGAACGTTCTATGGCTACACCTTC. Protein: CASSESRGTFYGYTF.

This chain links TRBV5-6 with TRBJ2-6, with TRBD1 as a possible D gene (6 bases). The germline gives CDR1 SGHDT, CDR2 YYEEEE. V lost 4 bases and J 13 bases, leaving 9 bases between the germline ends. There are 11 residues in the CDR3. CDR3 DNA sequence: TGTGCCAGCAGCAAAGGACAGGTCCTGACTTTC. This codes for CASSKGQVLTF.

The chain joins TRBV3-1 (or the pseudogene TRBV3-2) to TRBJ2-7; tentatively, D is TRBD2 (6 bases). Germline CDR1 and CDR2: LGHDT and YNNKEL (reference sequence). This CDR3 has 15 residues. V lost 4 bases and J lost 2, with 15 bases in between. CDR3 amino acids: CASSPPNSGTYEQYF. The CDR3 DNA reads TGTGCCAGCAGCCCCCCGAATAGCGGTACCTACGAGCAGTACTTC.

The CDR3 nucleotides read TGCGCCAGCAGCTTGGGGGTAGGGAGCAATCAGCCCCAGCATTTT. Protein: CASSLGVGSNQPQHF. This rearrangement joins TRBV5-1 to TRBJ1-5, with D hard to call. The CDR3 has 15 residues. Deletions cut 0 bases from V and 1 base from J, with 8 bases between. Per the germline V gene, CDR1 is SGHRS and CDR2 is YFSETQ.

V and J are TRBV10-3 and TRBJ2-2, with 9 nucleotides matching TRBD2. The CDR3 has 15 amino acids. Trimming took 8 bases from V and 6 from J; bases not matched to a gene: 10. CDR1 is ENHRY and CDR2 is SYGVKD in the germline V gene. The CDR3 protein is CAISPGGRAPGELFF. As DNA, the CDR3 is TGTGCCATCTCTCCGGGCGGGAGGGCCCCCGGGGAGCTGTTTTTT.

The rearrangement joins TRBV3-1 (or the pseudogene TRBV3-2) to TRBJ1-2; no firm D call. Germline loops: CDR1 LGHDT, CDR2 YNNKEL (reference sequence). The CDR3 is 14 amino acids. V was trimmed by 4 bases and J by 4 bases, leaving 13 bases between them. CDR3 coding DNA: TGTGCCAGCAGCCCCCTCGGGAGAGGCTATGGCTACACCTTC. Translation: CASSPLGRGYGYTF.

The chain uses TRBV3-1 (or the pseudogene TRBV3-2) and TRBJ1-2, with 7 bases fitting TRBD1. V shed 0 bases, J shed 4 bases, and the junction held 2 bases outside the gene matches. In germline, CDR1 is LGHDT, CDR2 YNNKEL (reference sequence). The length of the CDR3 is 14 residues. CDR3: CASSQEDRTYGYTF. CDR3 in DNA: TGTGCCAGCAGCCAAGAGGACAGGACCTATGGCTACACCTTC.

CDR3 protein: CASSPGVGYEQYF. In DNA form, the CDR3 reads TGCGCCAGCAGCCCCGGTGTCGGGTACGAGCAGTACTTC. This sequence joins TRBV5-1 and TRBJ2-7; D is ambiguous. Trimming cost V 4 bases and J 4 bases, with 12 bases left between them. The CDR3 consists of 13 residues. Per germline, CDR1 SGHRS and CDR2 YFSETQ.

The CDR3 region is CASSLGLSNEQFF. The CDR3 bases are TGCGCCAGCAGCTTGGGGCTTAGCAATGAGCAGTTCTTC. This chain connects TRBV5-1 to TRBJ2-1; no definite D call. Germline assignment: CDR1 SGHRS and CDR2 YFSETQ. This CDR3 contains 13 residues. V gave up 0 bases and J gave up 6 bases, with 7 bases separating them.